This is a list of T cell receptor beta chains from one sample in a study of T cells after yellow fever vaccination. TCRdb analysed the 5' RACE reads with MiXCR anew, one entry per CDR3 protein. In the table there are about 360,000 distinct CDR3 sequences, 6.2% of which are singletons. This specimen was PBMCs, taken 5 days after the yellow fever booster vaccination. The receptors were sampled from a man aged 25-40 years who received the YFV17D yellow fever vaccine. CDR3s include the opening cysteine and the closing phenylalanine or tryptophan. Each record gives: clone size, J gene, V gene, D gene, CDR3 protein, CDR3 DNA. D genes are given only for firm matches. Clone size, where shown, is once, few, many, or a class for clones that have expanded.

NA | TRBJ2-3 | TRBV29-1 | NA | CSVPRGVSTDTQYF | TGCAGCGTTCCCAGAGGTGTTTCCACAGATACGCAGTATTTT
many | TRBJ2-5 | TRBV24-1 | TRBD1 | CATSDSTKGTGPRETQYF | TGTGCCACCAGTGATTCCACCAAGGGGACAGGCCCGAGGGAGACCCAGTACTTC
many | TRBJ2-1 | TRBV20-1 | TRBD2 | CSARRGGRNEQFF | TGCAGTGCTAGACGGGGCGGGAGGAATGAGCAGTTCTTC
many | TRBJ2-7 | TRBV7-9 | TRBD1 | CASSLEPGQGTYEQYF | TGTGCCAGCAGCTTAGAGCCGGGACAGGGCACCTACGAGCAGTACTTC
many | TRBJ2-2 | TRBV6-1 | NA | CASRPGVGTGELFF | TGTGCCAGCAGACCCGGGGTGGGCACCGGGGAGCTGTTTTTT
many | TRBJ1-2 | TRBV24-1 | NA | CATSDADSNYGYTF | TGTGCCACCAGTGATGCGGACAGCAACTATGGCTACACCTTC
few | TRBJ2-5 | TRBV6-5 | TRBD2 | CASSYYTSGSSRGQETQYF | TGTGCCAGCAGTTACTATACTAGCGGGAGCTCCCGTGGCCAAGAGACCCAGTACTTC
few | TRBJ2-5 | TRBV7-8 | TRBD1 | CASSLAGQGETQYF | TGTGCCAGCAGCTTAGCCGGACAGGGGGAGACCCAGTACTTC
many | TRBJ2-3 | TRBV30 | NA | CAWSESADTQYF | TGTGCCTGGAGTGAATCAGCAGATACGCAGTATTTT
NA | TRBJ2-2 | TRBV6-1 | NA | CASSEQLSGELFF | TGTGCCAGCAGTGAACAGTTAAGCGGGGAGCTGTTTTTT
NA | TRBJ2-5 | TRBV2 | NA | CASSVRAYETQYF | TGTGCCAGCAGTGTCAGGGCGTACGAGACCCAGTACTTC
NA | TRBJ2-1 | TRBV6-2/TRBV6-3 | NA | CASSYALDYNEQFF | TGTGCCAGCAGTTATGCCTTAGATTACAATGAGCAGTTCTTC
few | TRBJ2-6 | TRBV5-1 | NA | CASSPGHSSGANVLTF | TGCGCCAGCAGCCCGGGACACTCCTCTGGGGCCAACGTCCTGACTTTC
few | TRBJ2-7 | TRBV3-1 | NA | CASSHLLRYEQYF | TGTGCCAGCAGCCATCTGCTACGCTACGAGCAGTACTTC
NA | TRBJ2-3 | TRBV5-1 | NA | CASSPYNTYTQYF | TGCGCCAGCAGCCCATACAACACTTATACGCAGTATTTT
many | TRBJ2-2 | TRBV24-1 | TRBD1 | CATSDFLGTGTGELFF | TGTGCCACCAGTGATTTTTTGGGGACAGGGACCGGGGAGCTGTTTTTT
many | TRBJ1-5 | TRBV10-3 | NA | CAISESGGGNQPQHF | TGTGCCATCAGTGAGTCGGGGGGCGGCAATCAGCCCCAGCATTTT
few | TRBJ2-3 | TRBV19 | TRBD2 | CATQPGAGVIAQYF | TGTGCCACACAGCCCGGCGCGGGAGTGATCGCGCAGTATTTT
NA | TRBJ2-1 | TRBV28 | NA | CASSLLTRGRVNNEQFF | TGTGCCAGCAGTTTATTGACTAGGGGCAGGGTGAACAATGAGCAGTTCTTC
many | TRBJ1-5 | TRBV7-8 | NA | CASSLDGRGGNQPQHF | TGTGCCAGCAGCTTAGATGGCCGGGGTGGCAATCAGCCCCAGCATTTT
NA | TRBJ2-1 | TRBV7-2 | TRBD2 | CASSLVRGISSYNEQFF | TGTGCCAGCAGCTTAGTGCGGGGGATTAGCTCCTACAATGAGCAGTTCTTC
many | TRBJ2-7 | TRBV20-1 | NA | CSAVTGKKMNEQYF | TGCAGTGCCGTAACAGGGAAGAAGATGAACGAGCAGTACTTC
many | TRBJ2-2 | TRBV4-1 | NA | CASSHLSSTRGELFF | TGCGCCAGCAGCCACCTGTCCTCAACCCGGGGGGAGCTGTTTTTT
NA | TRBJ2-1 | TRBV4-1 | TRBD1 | CASSRGTGGSYNEQFF | TGCGCCAGCAGCCGGGGGACAGGGGGTTCCTACAATGAGCAGTTCTTC
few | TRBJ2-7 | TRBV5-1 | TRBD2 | CASSLVAGGPDEQYF | TGCGCCAGCAGCTTGGTAGCGGGAGGTCCCGACGAGCAGTACTTC
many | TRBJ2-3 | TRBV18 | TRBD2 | CASSPPRGAGGFTDTQYF | TGTGCCAGCTCACCACCGAGGGGCGCGGGAGGATTCACAGATACGCAGTATTTT
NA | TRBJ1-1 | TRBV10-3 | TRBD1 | CAISEGTGGIMNTEAFF | TGTGCCATCAGTGAGGGGACAGGGGGCATTATGAACACTGAAGCTTTCTTT
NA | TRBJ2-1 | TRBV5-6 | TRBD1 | CASSFPEGAPFSEQFF | TGTGCCAGCAGCTTCCCCGAGGGGGCGCCTTTCAGTGAGCAGTTCTTC
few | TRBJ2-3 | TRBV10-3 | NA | CAIRDYEDTQYF | TGTGCCATCAGGGATTACGAGGATACGCAGTATTTT
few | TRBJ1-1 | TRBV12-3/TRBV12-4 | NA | CASSSGGARTEAFF | TGTGCCAGCAGTTCGGGCGGGGCTAGGACTGAAGCTTTCTTT
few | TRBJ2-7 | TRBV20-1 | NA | CSARDSLRGEQYF | TGCAGTGCTAGAGATAGCTTGAGGGGAGAGCAGTACTTC
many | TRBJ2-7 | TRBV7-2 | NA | CASSLQAYEQYF | TGTGCCAGCAGCTTGCAGGCCTACGAGCAGTACTTC
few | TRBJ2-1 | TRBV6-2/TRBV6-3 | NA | CASSSPGQGRNEQFF | TGTGCCAGCAGTTCCCCGGGCCAGGGCCGAAATGAGCAGTTCTTC
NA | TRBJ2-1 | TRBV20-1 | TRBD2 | CSAREPGLVIEANNEQFF | TGCAGTGCTAGAGAACCGGGACTAGTAATCGAAGCGAACAATGAGCAGTTCTTC
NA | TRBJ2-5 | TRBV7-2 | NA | CASSLRGPSETQYF | TGTGCCAGCAGCTTACGAGGGCCTTCAGAGACCCAGTACTTC
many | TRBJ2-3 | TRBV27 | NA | CASREYTDTQYF | TGTGCCAGCAGGGAGTACACAGATACGCAGTATTTT
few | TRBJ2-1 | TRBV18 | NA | CASSPPSPSSNEQFF | TGTGCCAGCTCACCACCCTCCCCTAGCAGCAATGAGCAGTTCTTC
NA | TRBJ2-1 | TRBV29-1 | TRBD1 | CSVKTGVGEQFF | TGCAGCGTGAAAACAGGGGTTGGCGAGCAGTTCTTC
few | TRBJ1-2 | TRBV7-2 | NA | CASSFRERPNYGYTF | TGTGCCAGCAGCTTCCGGGAGCGACCTAACTATGGCTACACCTTC
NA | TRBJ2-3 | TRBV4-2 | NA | CASSQDELASDTQYF | TGTGCCAGCAGCCAAGACGAACTAGCTTCGGATACGCAGTATTTT
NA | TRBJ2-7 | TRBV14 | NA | CASSQNRAPPYEQYF | TGTGCCAGCAGCCAAAACAGGGCGCCCCCCTACGAGCAGTACTTC
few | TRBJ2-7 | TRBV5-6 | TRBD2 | CASSGGGELDEQYF | TGTGCCAGCAGCGGGGGGGGAGAGCTCGACGAGCAGTACTTC
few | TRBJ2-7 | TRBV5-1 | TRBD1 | CASSLGQGRDEQYF | TGCGCCAGCAGCTTAGGACAGGGGAGGGACGAGCAGTACTTC
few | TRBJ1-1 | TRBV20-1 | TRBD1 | CSATRTGVTEAFF | TGCAGTGCTACCAGGACAGGGGTCACTGAAGCTTTCTTT
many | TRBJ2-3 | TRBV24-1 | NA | CATSDLDTDLTDTQYF | TGTGCCACCAGTGATTTAGATACGGACCTCACAGATACGCAGTATTTT
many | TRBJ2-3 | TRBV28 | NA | CASTLTGLGQYF | TGTGCCAGCACTTTAACAGGGTTGGGGCAGTATTTT
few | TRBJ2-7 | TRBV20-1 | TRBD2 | CSARLAGPTYEQYF | TGCAGTGCTAGGCTAGCGGGGCCGACCTACGAGCAGTACTTC
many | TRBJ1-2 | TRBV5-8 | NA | CASSYYREGSTF | TGTGCCAGCAGCTATTACAGGGAAGGAAGCACCTTC
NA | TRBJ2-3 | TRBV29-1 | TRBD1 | CSVQIGTGIDTQYF | TGCAGCGTTCAAATCGGGACAGGCATAGATACGCAGTATTTT